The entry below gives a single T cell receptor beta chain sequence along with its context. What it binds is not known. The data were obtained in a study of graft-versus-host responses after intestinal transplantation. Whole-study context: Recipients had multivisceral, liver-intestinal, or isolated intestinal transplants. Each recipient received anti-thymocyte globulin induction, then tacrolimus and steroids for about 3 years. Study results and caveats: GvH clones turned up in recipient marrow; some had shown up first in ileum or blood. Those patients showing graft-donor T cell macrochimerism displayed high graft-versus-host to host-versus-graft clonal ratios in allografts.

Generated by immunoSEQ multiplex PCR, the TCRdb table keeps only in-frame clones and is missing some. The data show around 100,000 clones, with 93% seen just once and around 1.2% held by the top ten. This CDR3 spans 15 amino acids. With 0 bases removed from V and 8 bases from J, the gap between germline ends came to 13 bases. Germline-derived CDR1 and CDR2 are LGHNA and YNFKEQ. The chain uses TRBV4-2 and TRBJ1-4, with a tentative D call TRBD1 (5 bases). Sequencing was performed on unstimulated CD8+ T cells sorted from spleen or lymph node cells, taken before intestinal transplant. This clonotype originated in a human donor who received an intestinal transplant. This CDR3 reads CASSQDRGDWEKLFF. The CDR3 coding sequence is TGTGCCAGCAGCCAAGATCGGGGGGACTGGGAAAAACTGTTTTTT.